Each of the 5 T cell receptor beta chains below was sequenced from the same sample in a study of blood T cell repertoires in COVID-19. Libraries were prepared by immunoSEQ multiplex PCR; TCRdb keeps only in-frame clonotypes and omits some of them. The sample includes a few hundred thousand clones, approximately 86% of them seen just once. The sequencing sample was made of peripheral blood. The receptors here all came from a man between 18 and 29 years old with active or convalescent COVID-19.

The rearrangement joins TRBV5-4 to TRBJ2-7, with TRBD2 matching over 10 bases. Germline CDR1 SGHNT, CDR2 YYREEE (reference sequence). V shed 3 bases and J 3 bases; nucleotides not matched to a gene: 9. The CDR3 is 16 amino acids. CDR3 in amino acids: CASSSSLVAGGYEQYF. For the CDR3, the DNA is TGTGCCAGCAGCTCGAGTTTGGTAGCGGGAGGCTACGAGCAGTACTTC.

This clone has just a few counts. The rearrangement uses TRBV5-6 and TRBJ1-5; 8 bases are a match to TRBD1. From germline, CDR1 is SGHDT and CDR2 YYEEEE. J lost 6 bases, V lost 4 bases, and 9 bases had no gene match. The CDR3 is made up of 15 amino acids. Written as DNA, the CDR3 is TGTGCCAGCAGCCGGTTGACAGGGGTAATTCAGCCCCAGCATTTT. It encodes CASSRLTGVIQPQHF.

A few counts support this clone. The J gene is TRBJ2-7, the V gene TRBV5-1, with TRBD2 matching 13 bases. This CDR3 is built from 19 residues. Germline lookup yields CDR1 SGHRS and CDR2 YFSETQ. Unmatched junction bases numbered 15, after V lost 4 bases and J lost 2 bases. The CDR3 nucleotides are TGCGCCAGCAGCGACGGGACTAGCGGGACCCTTCTGGGGCCCTACGAGCAGTACTTC. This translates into CASSDGTSGTLLGPYEQYF.

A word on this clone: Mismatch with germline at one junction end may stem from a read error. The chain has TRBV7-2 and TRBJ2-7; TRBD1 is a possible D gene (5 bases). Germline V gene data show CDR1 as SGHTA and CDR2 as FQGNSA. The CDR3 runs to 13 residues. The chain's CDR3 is CASSTTVSYEQCF. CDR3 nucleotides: TGTGCCAGCAGCACGACAGTCTCCTACGAGCAGTGCTTC.

The chain's CDR3 is CASSLGLSGSYEQYF. The CDR3 coding sequence is TGTGCCAGCAGCTTAGGACTTAGCGGGAGTTACGAGCAGTACTTC. The chain uses TRBV7-2 and TRBJ2-7; 9 bases line up with TRBD2. The germline V gene has CDR1 SGHTA and CDR2 FQGNSA. This CDR3 has 15 amino acids. Trimming at V came to 1 base and at J to 4 bases, leaving 5 bases not matched to a gene.